The clone carrying this TCR beta chain was observed a handful of times. Its antigen is not known. The investigators amplified TCR beta CDR3 regions from RNA transcripts. A first-round RT-PCR of the TCR CDR3 used the HTBI primer set. One entry per CDR3 protein, called by TCRdb with MiXCR from the multiplex PCR reads. The profile shows around 690,000 distinct CDR3 sequences, 17% of them singletons. The sample originates from a study of T cells in Graves' hyperthyroidism and ophthalmopathy. Newly diagnosed hyperthyroidism patients aged 18 to 65 years had disease lasting under 2 months. Germline V gives CDR1 WSHSY, CDR2 SAAADI. V lost 7 bases, J lost 3 bases, and 9 bases stayed unmatched. The CDR3 runs to 15 residues. Study results and limitations: In blood, most of the thyroid clonotypes expanded above 0.001 were also present.

The sequence was collected from a man aged 45-65 years with Graves' hyperthyroidism. The chain is built from TRBV10-2 and TRBJ2-3; 8 nucleotides align to TRBD2. The material sequenced was blood. The CDR3 nucleotides are TGCGCCAGCACCCTGGGGGCGGGGGGTACAGATACGCAGTATTTT. Encoded protein: CASTLGAGGTDTQYF.